This note documents a single T cell receptor (beta chain) sequence. Its antigen remains unknown. TCRdb re-called the RT-PCR reads with MiXCR, one entry per CDR3 protein. The table has a few hundred thousand distinct CDR3 sequences, 14% seen once; the top ten hold more than 9.5%. The data are from a study of response to subunit inactivated influenza vaccine. Germline CDR1 reads DFQATT; CDR2 reads SNEGSKA (reference sequence). V lost 3 bases to trimming and J lost 6 bases; unmatched junction nucleotides: 16. CDR3 size: 17 residues. Broader study findings: Authors suggested each seasonal flu vaccination may recruit only limited numbers of new T cells.

The specimen was PBMCs from blood, collected roughly 13 days after vaccination. V and J are TRBV20-1 and TRBJ2-1, with 8 bases aligning to TRBD2. The TCR originated in a man aged 45-65 years who received an inactivated influenza vaccine. CDR3 DNA: TGCAGTGCTAGCACTAGCGGATACCCGTTAGGCGGCAATGAGCAGTTCTTC. It yields the protein CSASTSGYPLGGNEQFF.